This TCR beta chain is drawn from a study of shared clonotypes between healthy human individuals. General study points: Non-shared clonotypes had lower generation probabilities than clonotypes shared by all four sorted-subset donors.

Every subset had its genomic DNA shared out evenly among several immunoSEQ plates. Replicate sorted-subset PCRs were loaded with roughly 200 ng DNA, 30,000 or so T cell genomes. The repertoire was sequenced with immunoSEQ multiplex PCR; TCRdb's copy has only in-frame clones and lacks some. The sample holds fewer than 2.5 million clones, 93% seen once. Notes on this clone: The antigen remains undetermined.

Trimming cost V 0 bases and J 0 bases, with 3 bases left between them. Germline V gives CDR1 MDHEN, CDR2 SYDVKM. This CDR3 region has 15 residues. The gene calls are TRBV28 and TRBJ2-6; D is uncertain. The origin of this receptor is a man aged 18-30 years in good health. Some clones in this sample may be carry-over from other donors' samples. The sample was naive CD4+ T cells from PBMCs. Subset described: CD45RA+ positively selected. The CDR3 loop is CASSLWFSGANVLTF. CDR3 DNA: TGTGCCAGCAGTTTATGGTTCTCTGGGGCCAACGTCCTGACTTTC.